This TCR beta chain emerged from a study of blood T cell repertoires in COVID-19. Study summary: Samples representing acute and convalescent COVID-19 were sourced from the United States, Italy and Spain.

This CDR3 is 15 amino acids long. Per germline, CDR1 SGHRS and CDR2 YFSETQ. Trimming left V 0 bases short and J 6 bases short, with 15 bases between. In the authors' workflow: Reference gene primer amplification in the assay estimated nucleated cell counts. Sequencing was performed with immunoSEQ multiplex PCR; in TCRdb, only in-frame clones are kept and a portion is missing. The DNA gave D and trimming, while V, J and clone size come from that table. Here the sample spans some 60,000 clones, about 91% being singletons. The sample holds a few counts of this clone. This chain joins TRBV5-1 and TRBJ1-2, with D unclear. The sample taken for sequencing was peripheral blood. The clonotype was recovered from a man between 60 and 70 years old with acute or convalescent COVID-19. The CDR3 DNA follows: TGCGCCAGCAGCTTGGCCGAATCGGACTACCATGGCTACACCTTC. This gives the protein CASSLAESDYHGYTF.